This record covers a single T cell receptor beta chain. What this receptor recognizes is not known. No qualities accompany the bases; no much larger clone lies one base away. The CDR3 spans 12 residues, from the cysteine through the phenylalanine. The only DNA kept is the CDR3, 36 bases in frame from the first base. Via the germline V gene, CDR1 is SGHRS and CDR2 YFSETQ. V lost 4 bases and J lost 7 bases; the stretch between them is 11 bases long. The cohort comprised fewer than 700 healthy bone marrow donors. At the time of sampling, every cohort member was nominally healthy, though immune exposures that went unrecorded were likely present. CMV serostatus was recorded as positive for just under 300 and negative for about 50% of the 666 cohort members, whereas no CMV serostatus was recorded for the donor in question. Every donor gave a peripheral blood sample, and the peripheral blood mononuclear cells from that sample were used for TCR beta sequencing. The Qiagen DNeasy Blood Extraction Kit was used to extract genomic DNA from the blood cell samples.

This sample was included in a study of cytomegalovirus exposure and HLA in healthy donors (dated 2017 in TCRdb). Background on the whole study: According to an earlier analysis of 587 of the donors, 150 million to 200 million T cells yielded some 110 million unique TCR beta sequences and 250 to 350 Gb of sequence data. The number of typed donors differed by locus: about 620-640 for A, B, C, DRB1 and DQB1; some 540 for DQA1; around 580 for DPA1; and some 450 for DPB1. Roughly 300 gigabases of sequencing data and 75 million to 85 million unique TCR sequences made up an early release that covered nearly 650 HLA-typed donors. In the later analysis, no new phenotypic data were used to find candidate immune exposures; instead, reliance was placed on TCR beta sequences and their occurrence across donors. Because of strong linkage in the cohort, roughly five DR-DQ haplotypes were treated as single units for association and clustering. Along with the roughly 670-subject first cohort, a separate validation cohort of some 130 different subjects was used. The study was designed to test whether signatures of past pathogen exposure could be identified by cataloging public T cell receptors. Donor age, sex, ethnicity and CMV serostatus were compiled alongside the repertoire data. An earlier analysis of some 500 of the donors applied high-throughput TCR beta sequencing to assess whether each TCR beta V gene segment acted as functional or pseudogenic. Class I and class II HLA loci were covered by the typing at four-digit resolution. Among some 410 genotyped donors of the cohort, an average of 235,054 unique TCR beta nucleotide sequences were sequenced per donor, around 20% of them non-productive. The study profiled the T cell repertoires of hundreds of subjects by immunosequencing and related them to cytomegalovirus serostatus. Every repertoire in the discovery cohort had been generated on one and the same sequencing platform. High-throughput TCR immunosequencing, statistical association of individual TCRs with disease status, and machine learning were combined to predict cytomegalovirus infection status. A later genetic analysis took genome-wide SNP genotypes for about 65% of the 666 donors and used that subset as a discovery cohort. Of the 350 to 400 genotyped donors, about 80% fell in the genetic ancestry cluster associated with self-reported Caucasian donors. In a later analysis, previously published TCR beta repertoires from 550 to 700 donors were re-analyzed and high-resolution HLA genotyping was added so that TCR occurrence patterns could be studied. General study outcomes and caveats: A later analysis found that most CMV-associated TCR beta chains appeared HLA-restricted, with HLA associations seemingly driven largely by CMV exposure. Several of the top co-occurrence clusters appeared to be linked to parvovirus B19, influenza, CMV and Epstein-Barr virus, according to a later analysis. In the study, approximately 160 TCR beta chains were listed as associated with cytomegalovirus. While some public TCRs were present in many individuals, most TCR sequences turned up only very rarely across donors. Correlated functional status among segregating V segments might be attributable to linkage disequilibrium, but an unknown experimental factor could not be ruled out. Strong co-occurrence of HLA alleles, especially DR and DQ, made assigning TCR associations to individual alleles difficult. In this cohort, only TCR beta chains were sequenced, and detectable features were limited by the absence of alpha or paired-chain data. Sequencing depth was assumed to be roughly uniform across donors in the presence/absence analyses, though that assumption may not hold. Three of the identified cytomegalovirus-associated TCR beta chains were confirmed in vitro to be specific for cytomegalovirus antigens. A further reported finding was that TCR beta sequences accurately predicted the HLA-A and HLA-B alleles for most subjects in the first cohort. It was suggested by the authors that the approach could potentially be generalized to other disease states and immunological phenotypes. In a later analysis, TCR association rates were found to vary across HLA loci, with the most associated TCRs seen for DRB1 alleles and the fewest for HLA-C alleles. Because counts were too low, roughly 17 rarely observed V segments, including chromosome 9 orphons, were left out of the earlier analysis of a few hundred of the donors. Some IMGT-functional V segments, including TRBV6-2 and TRBV6-3, could not be told apart with the 87-base-pair reads, so those segments were excluded. Because some donors lacked HLA typing at each locus, the association tests relied only on the typed subset. An earlier analysis of 587 of the donors showed that most TCR beta V segments appeared in productive rearrangements either about 87% or about 30% of the time, which broadly matched IMGT annotations. In both the original and validation cohorts, the classifier was reported to diagnose cytomegalovirus status with high specificity and sensitivity. In a later genetic analysis, a missense DCLRE1C variant was associated with V-gene and J-gene trimming of TCR beta chains, and the association was replicated in an independent cohort. According to a later genetic analysis, donors in an Asian-associated ancestry cluster had fewer N-insertions in productive TCRs than the approximately 650-donor mean. CMV serostatus was the only immune exposure information available for the cohort. At a false discovery rate of 0.05, a later analysis linked 16,951 TCR beta sequences to specific HLA alleles. In a later analysis, HLA-associated TCR beta chains showed more clonal expansion and lower generation probabilities than non-associated chains that were equally common. A group of highly shared sequence variants was considered likely to be a technical artifact of the sequencing pipeline.

Receptor libraries were prepared by the immunoSEQ multiplex PCR assay. For the multiplex PCR, a mixture combining 60 forward primers for TCR Vbeta segments and 13 reverse primers for TCR Jbeta segments was used. A multiplex PCR assay on genomic DNA amplified the CDR3 region of rearranged TCR beta genes. Amplified TCR beta libraries were sequenced as 87-base-pair reads on the Illumina HiSeq System. Regarding the original processing steps: Across the 700 or so repertoires, a later analysis counted tens of millions of unique TCR beta chains, 9.5 million to 13 million of which were shared by at least two donors. Raw reads were error-corrected and collapsed into unique sequences by a nearest-neighbor algorithm in which closely related sequences were merged to remove PCR and sequencing errors. V, D and J gene segments were assigned by aligning CDR3 sequences to IMGT reference sequences. For a sequence to be retained, a match of at least six nucleotides was required to both a V gene segment and a J gene segment. Rearrangements were called productive when the CDR3 lacked stop codons and stayed in frame with V and J; all others were non-productive. CDR3 was defined by IMGT convention, running from the second conserved V-encoded cysteine to the conserved J-encoded phenylalanine. In an earlier analysis of approximately 500 of the donors, sequences lacking an unambiguous match to a single V gene segment were excluded. In an earlier analysis of more than 500 of the donors, a V segment was called functional when productive rearrangements were above 56.7%, and segregating when the standard deviation between donors exceeded 5%. A statistical classification framework was built to diagnose cytomegalovirus status from the catalog of TCR beta chain sequences. A later analysis assigned V and J genes by comparing TCR nucleotide sequences with IMGT/GENE-DB human TR gene sequences. In a later analysis, CDR3 sequences and most-parsimonious VDJ recombination scenarios were assigned using the TCRdist pipeline. In a later analysis, every TCR beta chain was defined by the combination of its CDR3 amino acid sequence and its V-gene family, and reads without a unique V-gene family were dropped. A later analysis removed several hundred highly shared, low-generation-probability nucleotide sequences to deal with suspected cross-contamination and a sequencing artifact. In a later analysis, a clonal expansion index was calculated for each public chain from normalized within-repertoire ranks of inferred template counts. In a later analysis, generation probabilities were computed with a VDJ recombination model fitted to out-of-frame rearrangements, and the resulting probabilities were checked against IGoR. Hypergeometric tests were used in a later analysis to score TCR-TCR, TCR-HLA and TCR-CMV co-occurrence, with a repertoire-size bias correction applied to the TCR pairs. A later analysis estimated false discovery rates by permuting HLA or CMV assignments 20 times. In a later analysis, co-occurring TCRs were grouped using DBSCAN, and TCRdist sequence similarity was added for clustering within HLA-allele-positive subsets. Repertoires with fewer than 30,000 or more than 120,000 public chains, plus five repertoires with anomalous nucleotide sharing, were excluded from co-occurrence clustering. The source is immuneACCESS, and TCRdb retained only in-frame sequences with V and J called. Part of the clones is not carried over; for the studies checked, unresolved V genes explain less than half of this, and the remainder is unexplained. V, J and clone size were drawn from that table, and D and trimming were deduced from the DNA. Present in this sample are some 120,000 clones, 74% of which were seen just once. About 2% of the sample goes to the ten largest clones.

This sequence originates from a human donor in good health. Input material: PBMCs. The chain is encoded by TRBV5-1 joined to TRBJ1-1; no confident D gene assignment can be made. CDR3 protein: CASSTSRGEAFF. The sequenced DNA: TGCGCCAGCAGCACCTCCCGGGGTGAAGCTTTCTTT.